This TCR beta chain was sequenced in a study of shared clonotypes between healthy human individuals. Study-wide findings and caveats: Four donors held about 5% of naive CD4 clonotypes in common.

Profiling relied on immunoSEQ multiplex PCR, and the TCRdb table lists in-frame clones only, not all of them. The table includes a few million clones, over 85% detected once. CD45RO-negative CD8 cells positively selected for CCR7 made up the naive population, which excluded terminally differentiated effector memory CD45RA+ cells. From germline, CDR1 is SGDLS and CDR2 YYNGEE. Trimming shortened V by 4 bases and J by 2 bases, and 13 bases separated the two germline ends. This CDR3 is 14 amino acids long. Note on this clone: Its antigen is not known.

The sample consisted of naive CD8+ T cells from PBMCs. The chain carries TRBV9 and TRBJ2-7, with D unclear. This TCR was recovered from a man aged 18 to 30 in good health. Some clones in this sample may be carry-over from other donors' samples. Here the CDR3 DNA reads TGTGCCAGCAGCCCTCGCGACGTAACCTACGAGCAGTACTTC. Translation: CASSPRDVTYEQYF.